This TCR beta chain derives from a study of T-cell memory formation after mild COVID-19. This clonotype was observed a few times. Germline V gives CDR1 SEHNR, CDR2 FQNEAQ (reference sequence). This CDR3 contains 18 residues. V gave up 5 bases and J gave up 9 bases, with 29 bases separating them. TCR alpha and TCR beta cDNA libraries with sample barcodes and UMIs came from 5'RACE using constant-segment primers. TCRdb re-called the 5' RACE reads with MiXCR, one entry per CDR3 protein. Seen here are about 400,000 distinct CDR3 sequences, roughly 15% observed once, and the top ten hold 20% to 25%. This sequence was found in a man younger than 35 who had mild COVID-19 (a few samples of this study predate the infection). Cell type and time point are not known. This rearrangement joins TRBV7-9 to TRBJ2-1; D is possibly TRBD2 (5 bases). The sequenced sample consisted of PBMCs or a T cell subset sorted from them (not recorded which). The DNA for the CDR3 is TGTGCCAGCAGCGAACCGTATTTAAAGAGCACCGGGCGGGTTGAGCAGTTCTTC. Translated, it gives CASSEPYLKSTGRVEQFF.